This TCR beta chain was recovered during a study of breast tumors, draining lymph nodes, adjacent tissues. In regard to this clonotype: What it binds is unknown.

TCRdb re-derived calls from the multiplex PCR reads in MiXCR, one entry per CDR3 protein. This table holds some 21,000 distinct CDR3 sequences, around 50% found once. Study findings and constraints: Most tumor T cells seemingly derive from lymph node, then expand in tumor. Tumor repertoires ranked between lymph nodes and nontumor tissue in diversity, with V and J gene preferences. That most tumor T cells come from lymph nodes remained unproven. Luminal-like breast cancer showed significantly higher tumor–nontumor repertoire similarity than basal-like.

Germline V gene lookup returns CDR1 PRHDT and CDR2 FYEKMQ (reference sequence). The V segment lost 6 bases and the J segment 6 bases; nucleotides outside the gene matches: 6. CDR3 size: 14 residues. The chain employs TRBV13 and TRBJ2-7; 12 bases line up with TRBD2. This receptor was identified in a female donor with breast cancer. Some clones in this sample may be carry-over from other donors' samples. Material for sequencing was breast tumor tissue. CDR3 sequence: CASSWGTSGLEQYF. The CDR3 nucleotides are TGTGCCAGCAGTTGGGGGACTAGCGGGCTCGAGCAGTACTTC.